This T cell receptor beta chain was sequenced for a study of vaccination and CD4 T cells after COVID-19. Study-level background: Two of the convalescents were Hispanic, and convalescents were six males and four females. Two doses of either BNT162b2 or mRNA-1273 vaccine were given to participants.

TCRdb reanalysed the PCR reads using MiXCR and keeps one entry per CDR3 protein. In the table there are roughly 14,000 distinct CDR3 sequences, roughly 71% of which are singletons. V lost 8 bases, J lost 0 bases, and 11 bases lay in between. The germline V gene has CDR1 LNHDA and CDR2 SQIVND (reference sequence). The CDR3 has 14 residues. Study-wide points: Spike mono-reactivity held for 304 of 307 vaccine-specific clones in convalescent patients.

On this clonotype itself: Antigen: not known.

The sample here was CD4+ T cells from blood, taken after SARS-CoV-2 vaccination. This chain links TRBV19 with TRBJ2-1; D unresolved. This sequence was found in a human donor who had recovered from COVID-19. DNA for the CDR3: TGTGCCAGTGTTAGTGCTAGCTCCTACAATGAGCAGTTCTTC. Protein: CASVSASSYNEQFF.